What follows are 14 T cell receptor beta chains derived from one specimen sequenced in a study of regulatory dendritic cells for organ transplantation. Sequenced by immunoSEQ multiplex PCR; TCRdb stores in-frame clones only, minus some. Here the sample spans around 20,000 clones, about 80% being singletons. The specimen was memory CD4+ T cells from blood. Subset indicated: CD45RO+ memory T cells. Receptors originate from a human donor in good health.

This clone was recorded a few times. The gene calls are TRBV6-1 and TRBJ1-4; D may be TRBD1 (6 bases). The V gene lost 10 bases and the J gene lost 8 bases, with 14 bases spanning the gap. Germline V gene data show CDR1 as MNHNS and CDR2 as SASEGT. CDR3 length: 12 amino acids. The CDR3 reads CATGGGWEKLFF. The CDR3 DNA is TGTGCCACCGGGGGGGGCTGGGAAAAACTGTTTTTT.

The rearrangement uses TRBV6-1 and TRBJ1-5; perhaps TRBD1 as D (6 bases). This CDR3 contains 14 residues. Germline CDR1 MNHNS, CDR2 SASEGT. V was pared by 7 bases and J by 5 bases, with 15 bases between. The CDR3 protein is CASIPTGSHQPQHF. In DNA form, the CDR3 reads TGTGCCAGCATCCCCACAGGGTCGCATCAGCCCCAGCATTTT.

The V and J genes are TRBV11-3 and TRBJ2-7; TRBD1 is a possible D gene (7 bases). Looked up from germline, CDR1 is SGHNT and CDR2 is YENEEA. Trimming removed 3 bases at V and 7 bases at J, with 13 bases between. The CDR3 totals 13 residues. The CDR3, as DNA: TGTGCCAGCAGCTTCACAGGGGCGGGGGAGCAGTACTTC. Its translation: CASSFTGAGEQYF.

The rearrangement uses TRBV19 and TRBJ1-2, with D uncertain. Trimming pared 3 bases from V and 4 bases from J, leaving 9 bases between. The CDR3 extends over 13 amino acids. Per the germline V gene, CDR1 is LNHDA and CDR2 is SQIVND (reference sequence). In nucleotides, the CDR3 is TGTGCCAGTAGTATCGCGGAGGGCTATGGCTACACCTTC. Translation gives CASSIAEGYGYTF.

This clone occurred a few times. The V and J genes are TRBV25-1 and TRBJ1-2; 12 nucleotides agree with TRBD1. There are 17 residues in the CDR3. Germline lookup yields CDR1 MGHDK and CDR2 SYGVNS. The V segment lost 4 bases and the J segment 4 bases; nucleotides outside the gene matches: 10. The CDR3 DNA follows: TGTGCCAGCAGTGCCTCACCGGGACAGGGGGCAACCTATGGCTACACCTTC. Its translation: CASSASPGQGATYGYTF.

The gene calls are TRBV9 and TRBJ2-1, with TRBD2 as a possible D gene (6 bases). The CDR3 sequence is 16 residues long. Germline CDR1 is SGDLS and CDR2 is YYNGEE. V lost 0 bases and J lost 8, with 18 bases in between. The CDR3 loop is CASSVAGDSLSYEQFF. The CDR3 nucleotides are TGTGCCAGCAGCGTAGCTGGGGACTCGCTAAGCTATGAGCAGTTCTTC. Complete variable domain (other parts from reference TRBV9 and TRBJ2-1): DSGVTQTPKHLITATGQRVTLRCSPRSGDLSVYWYQQSLDQGLQFLIQYYNGEERAKGNILERFSAQQFPDLHSELNLSSLELGDSALYFCASSVAGDSLSYEQFFGPGTRLTVL.

Comment on this clone: One end of the junction is discordant with germline, which a read error may explain. This chain connects TRBV5-8 to TRBJ2-3, with 13 nucleotides matching TRBD2. Germline V gene lookup returns CDR1 SGHTS and CDR2 YDEGEE. The CDR3 totals 12 residues. The CDR3 loop is CASSVRLAGGPF. Here the CDR3 DNA reads TGTGCCAGCAGTGTACGACTAGCGGGGGGCCCTTTT.

This clone was detected once. The rearrangement links TRBV6-4 to TRBJ1-1; no clear D. Germline V gene lookup returns CDR1 MRHNA and CDR2 SNTAGT. The CDR3 loop spans 14 amino acids. Trimming removed 2 bases from V and 4 bases from J, with 11 bases in between. For the CDR3, the DNA is TGTGCCAGCAGTGACACGTCCCGCGCCACTGAAGCTTTCTTT. Its translation: CASSDTSRATEAFF.

The genes are TRBV4-2 and TRBJ2-5; 10 bases fit TRBD2. Per the germline V gene, CDR1 is LGHNA and CDR2 is YNFKEQ. This CDR3 contains 17 residues. Trimming took 1 base from V and 4 from J; bases not matched to a gene: 9. The CDR3 protein is CASSQGIAGGRGETQYF. As DNA, the CDR3 is TGTGCCAGCAGCCAAGGAATAGCGGGGGGCCGAGGAGAGACCCAGTACTTC.

This clone was recorded only once. This chain links TRBV7-6 with TRBJ2-7; possible D gene TRBD2, 7 bases. The V gene lost 1 base and the J gene lost 5 bases, with 21 bases spanning the gap. The CDR3 sequence is 17 residues long. The germline CDR1 and CDR2 sequences are SGHVS and FNYEAQ. In nucleotides, the CDR3 is TGTGCCAGCAGCTTAGAGGAGGGGGGGACCCATGTCGACGAGCAGTACTTC. Its translation is CASSLEEGGTHVDEQYF.

The chain is built from TRBV5-6 and TRBJ2-7; 9 bases fit TRBD1. The CDR3 length is 14 residues. Germline trimming cut 3 bases from V and 5 bases from J; bases unmatched to any gene: 6. The V gene's germline CDR1 is SGHDT and CDR2 YYEEEE. The CDR3 nucleotides read TGTGCCAGCAGCTACCGGGACAGGGCCAACGAGCAGTACTTC. It translates to CASSYRDRANEQYF.

The chain uses TRBV7-2 and TRBJ2-1; D is possibly TRBD2 (6 bases). Per the germline V gene, CDR1 is SGHTA and CDR2 is FQGNSA. V shed 1 base and J shed 2 bases, with 12 bases lying between them. The CDR3 loop spans 16 amino acids. CDR3 sequence (DNA): TGTGCCAGCAGCTTAGTTCGGGGGAGTCCCTACAATGAGCAGTTCTTC. Protein sequence: CASSLVRGSPYNEQFF.

The V gene is TRBV19, the J gene TRBJ1-1; D possibly corresponds to TRBD1 (5 bases). This CDR3 contains 15 residues. The germline V and J ends were trimmed by 1 base and 4 bases, with 13 bases remaining between them. The V gene's germline CDR1 is LNHDA and CDR2 SQIVND (reference sequence). The CDR3 coding sequence is TGTGCCAGTAGTATAGGGGGGTCCGGGGGCACTGAAGCTTTCTTT. Translation gives CASSIGGSGGTEAFF.

The rearrangement links TRBV11-2 to TRBJ2-7, with D possibly being TRBD2 (6 bases). The CDR3 covers 13 residues. Trimming pared 5 bases from V and 5 bases from J, leaving 13 bases between. Germline-derived CDR1 and CDR2 are SGHAT and FQNNGV. The CDR3, as DNA: TGTGCCAGCAGCCCGCCGGGAGCCGACGAGCAGTACTTC. It yields the protein CASSPPGADEQYF. The full variable domain, completed using reference TRBV11-2 and TRBJ2-7, is EAGVAQSPRYKIIEKRQSVAFWCNPISGHATLYWYQQILGQGPKLLIQFQNNGVVDDSQLPKDRFSAERLKGVDSTLKIQPAKLEDSAVYLCASSPPGADEQYFGPGTRLTVT.